This TCR beta chain was identified in a study of shared clonotypes between healthy human individuals (dated by TCRdb to between 2020 and 2021). In terms of the full investigation: A few men and two women, aged 18 to 49 years, made up the cohort. Per donor, three plates each were used for CD4 naive and CD4 memory, two for CD8 naive, and one for CD8 memory. The study deeply sequenced blood TCR repertoires of about five healthy adults to estimate repertoire size and the extent of clonotype sharing between individuals. Different laboratories and diverse techniques were used to prepare libraries and sequence TCR repertoires, to increase sequencing depth and limit assay-specific biases. Between about 0.94 and 8.9 billion PBMCs per donor were obtained by leukapheresis.

Using the deep immunoSEQ assay, multiplex PCR amplified TCR CDR3 regions from genomic DNA. Extracted genomic DNA from each cell subset was spread evenly across all wells of several immunoSEQ 96-well plates, with each plate serving as a replicate. For sorted subsets, each replicate PCR was loaded with 200 ng genomic DNA, equivalent to some 31,000 T cell genomes. Purified libraries were measured with a Qubit 3.0 fluorometer, size-checked on a Bioanalyzer 2100, and measured again with the KAPA Library Quantification kit. A separate single-read 150-cycle Illumina NextSeq 550 flow cell was used to sequence each immunoSEQ 96-well plate. Concerning the study's data processing: Because the immunoSEQ output held only junctional sequences and lacked quality scores, the filtering could not match the filtering applied to full-length reads. To assign V/J genes and CDR3, sequences were annotated against IMGT germline references using PyIR, a Python wrapper for IgBLAST v1.9. Any read was removed if the V/J assignment was weak (E-value above 1e-6), the CDR3 was missing, or the read contained stop codons, out-of-frame junctions, or ambiguous translated residues. V3J clonotypes were defined as sequences sharing the same inferred V gene, J gene, and CDR3 amino acid sequence. Percentage overlap between repertoires was calculated by dividing the number of shared unique clonotypes by the size of the smaller repertoire. Three approaches were used to assess repertoire richness: RTK rarefaction, the Chao1 estimator, and Recon v2.1 estimates of unobserved clonotypes. OLGA was used to compute generation probabilities for all TCRbeta clonotypes that the gDNA method yielded from a few donors. TCRdb mirrors the immuneACCESS table, restricted to in-frame sequences. Some clones are absent from its copies; in checked studies, under half trace to an unresolved V gene, and the reason for the others is unknown. V and J calls plus clone size are reproduced from that table; the DNA served to infer D and trimming. The sample table lists over 400,000 clones, roughly 95% of them with a count of one. 0.05% to 0.07% of the sample is taken by the ten largest.

The donors were healthy, HIV-negative adults who had no recently reported acute infections or vaccinations. Every donor was a Caucasian adult living in Nashville, Tennessee, USA. CD4+ T cells were enriched through magnetic negative selection, after which naive cells were positively selected on CD45RA and the remaining negative fraction served as the memory subset. Blood was obtained by leukapheresis, after which PBMCs were separated by Ficoll-Histopaque density gradient centrifugation and cryopreserved in liquid nitrogen vapor phase. Analytical flow cytometry was used to check the purity and quantity of every magnetically sorted T cell population. Genomic DNA was isolated from each sorted fraction and quantified by UV absorbance on a Nanodrop 2000c. With regard to this clone: Its binding antigen is unknown. Base qualities are not provided; no much larger clone lies one nucleotide away.

The CDR3 starts with the cysteine, ends with the phenylalanine, and has 18 residues. CDR3 DNA is the only sequence kept; it has 54 bases, read in frame from the first base. V loses 3 bases of germline sequence and J loses 0 bases, and the interval between the two ends is 18 bases. CDR1 and CDR2 (MDHEN, SYDVKM) derive from the germline V gene. Study-level results and caveats: Pairwise subsampling led to the expectation that sequencing depth would affect the degree of clonotype sharing among donors. Rarefaction of sorted-subset datasets indicated incomplete sequencing despite the large sequencing depth. Sampling was restricted to blood, and TCR repertoires in tissues likely differ from the TCR repertoires found in blood. The small number of donors limited the genetic and exposure-history diversity represented. When four donors were compared, the shared fraction of clonotypes was approximately 5% for naive CD4, around 3.6% for naive CD8, 2.3% for memory CD4, and 0.4% for memory CD8. Naive subsets generally had larger estimated clonotype richness than memory subsets did. Higher generation probabilities were observed for clonotypes shared by all four sorted-subset donors than for non-shared clonotypes.

Sequenced: naive CD4+ T cells sorted from blood. The sample's cell subset or site label, decoded: CD45RA+ positively selected. This clonotype was obtained from a woman in her twenties or thirties in good health. The chain is made from TRBV28 and TRBJ1-5; no D gene is confidently identified. The CDR3 here reads CASSFADLGGYSNQPQHF. The DNA is TGTGCCAGCAGTTTTGCCGATCTCGGCGGATATAGCAATCAGCCCCAGCATTTT.